This TCR beta chain derives from a study of T cells after yellow fever vaccination. At the level of the study: Separation of EM, EMRA, CM and Tscm memory subsets by sorting relied on CD3, CD45RA, CCR7 and CD95. Study observations and caveats: In FACS-sorted repertoires, abundant clonotypes from the bulk population could appear as contaminants. Sorted memory subsets showed almost no vaccine-responding clonotypes on day 0.

A process of 5'RACE template switching, which added a universal primer site and UMIs, was used to make TCR cDNA. MiXCR, run by TCRdb on the 5' RACE reads, gives a single entry per CDR3 protein. The sample has about 30,000 distinct CDR3 sequences; over 5.5% are singletons. This CDR3 comprises 19 residues. Germline CDR1 and CDR2: SGDLS and YYNGEE. The ends lost 0 bases at V and 0 bases at J; junction bases unmatched: 5. This clonotype was seen many times. The sample here was PBMCs, either bulk or a sorted T-cell subset (CD4+, CD8+, memory, or dextramer-sorted; not recorded which), taken on the day of the yellow fever booster vaccination. The sequence came from a man younger than 45 who received the YFV17D yellow fever vaccine. The chain recombines TRBV9 with TRBJ2-4; 14 positions match TRBD2. In DNA, the CDR3 is TGTGCCAGCAGCGTAGGGGGACTAGCGGGAGAGACAGCCAAAAACATTCAGTACTTC. This gives the protein CASSVGGLAGETAKNIQYF.